These 19 T cell receptor beta chains share one sample of origin, sequenced in a study of tumor and adjacent non-tumor tissue in lung cancer. Three rounds of nested PCR, following a modified ARM-PCR protocol, produced the TCRbeta library. TCRdb redid the calling of the multiplex PCR reads with MiXCR, one entry per CDR3 protein. The table shows under 150,000 distinct CDR3 sequences, with around 60% occurring only once. RNA was extracted from bulk tissue without any cell sorting. Sequenced sample: lung tumor tissue. The receptors derive from a man aged 55 to 70 with small cell lung cancer.

This clonotype was found once. Its ends do not fully match the called genes, so a read error is possible. The chain has TRBV4-1 and TRBJ1-2, with 8 bases aligning to TRBD1. This CDR3 spans 15 amino acids. CDR1 and CDR2 from the germline V gene are MGHRA and YSYEKL. As DNA, the CDR3 is TGCGCCAACAGCCCAGGAGGACAGGGAGCGGGTGGCTGCACCTTC. The encoded protein is CANSPGGQGAGGCTF.

The chain carries TRBV11-3 and TRBJ2-3, with D unresolved. Per the germline V gene, CDR1 is SGHNT and CDR2 is YENEEA. This CDR3 contains 12 residues. Trimming cost V 7 bases and J 6 bases, with 11 bases left between them. The CDR3 nucleotides are TGTGCCAGCAACTCGAATATGGATACGCAGTATTTT. It encodes CASNSNMDTQYF.

This clonotype was picked up many times. V and J are TRBV14 and TRBJ1-1; no reliable D call. The CDR3 contains 16 residues. In germline, CDR1 is SGHDN, CDR2 FVKESK. V lost 4 bases, J lost 4 bases, and 19 bases lay in between. The CDR3 coding sequence is TGTGCCAGCAGCCGATTTTTTTTAGCGGGCGTCACTGAAGCTTTCTTT. As protein: CASSRFFLAGVTEAFF. Complete variable domain (other parts from reference TRBV14 and TRBJ1-1): EAGVTQFPSHSVIEKGQTVTLRCDPISGHDNLYWYRRVMGKEIKFLLHFVKESKQDESGMPNNRFLAERTGGTYSTLKVQPAELEDSGVYFCASSRFFLAGVTEAFFGQGTRLTVV.

Comment on this clonotype: The conserved phenylalanine or tryptophan normally closing the CDR3 is absent here, so this likely arose from a read error. The limits of the CDR3 on the DNA are not certain, so only TCRdb's listed CDR3 is given. The chain joins TRBV6-6 to TRBJ1-5. The CDR3 sequence runs 12 residues, both termini included. The germline gives CDR1 MNHNY, CDR2 SVGAGI (reference sequence). The CDR3 loop is CASTPRDQPQDL.

V and J are TRBV12-1 and TRBJ1-3; the table gives TRBD1 as D, unverified against the DNA. TRBV12-1 constitutes a pseudogene. The CDR3 runs 15 residues. DNA of the CDR3: TGTGCCTTATCCCAGGCCCGGTCCAGGGGAAACACCATATATTTT. It yields the protein CALSQARSRGNTIYF.

The chain carries TRBV6-6 and TRBJ2-2; 9 bases agree with TRBD1. The CDR3 covers 14 residues. Germline V lookup: CDR1 MNHNY, CDR2 SVGAGI (reference sequence). Germline trimming cut 8 bases from V and 4 bases from J; bases unmatched to any gene: 5. The CDR3 protein is CASYRGHGTGELFF. The DNA for the CDR3 is TGTGCCAGCTACAGGGGGCACGGCACCGGGGAGCTGTTTTTT.

This clonotype was seen just once. The chain joins TRBV20-1 to TRBJ2-7; TRBD1 matches 8 bases. V shed 7 bases and J 5 bases; nucleotides not matched to a gene: 16. In germline, CDR1 is DFQATT, CDR2 SNEGSKA (reference sequence). The length of the CDR3 is 15 residues. The CDR3 DNA follows: TGCAGTGTTACGGGCTACCGGGACAGGAGCCACGAGCAGTACTTC. Protein sequence: CSVTGYRDRSHEQYF.

As concerns this clonotype: At one end the junction does not follow the germline gene, possibly because of a read error. This chain joins TRBV11-2 and TRBJ2-1; a possible D gene is TRBD2 (5 bases). CDR3 length: 17 residues. Germline V lookup: CDR1 SGHAT, CDR2 FQNNGV. CDR3 sequence reads: CVSSSSFVGSSYNELFF. The CDR3 DNA is TGTGTCAGCAGCTCGTCGTTTGTGGGGAGCTCCTACAATGAGCTGTTCTTC. Full variable domain (missing parts from reference TRBV11-2 and TRBJ2-1): EAGVAQSPRYKIIEKRQSVAFWCNPISGHATLYWYQQILGQGPKLLIQFQNNGVVDDSQLPKDRFSAERLKGVDSTLKIQPAKLEDSAVYLCVSSSSFVGSSYNELFFGPGTRLTVL.

This chain uses TRBV5-6 with TRBJ2-3; maybe TRBD1 (6 bases). CDR1 is SGHDT and CDR2 is YYEEEE in the germline V gene. The V end lost 5 bases, the J end lost 0 bases, and 13 bases lay between the germline ends. The CDR3 runs to 15 residues. As DNA, the CDR3 is TGTGCCAGCAGAACAGGGCTGTTAAGCACAGATACGCAGTATTTT. Its protein is CASRTGLLSTDTQYF.

This chain connects TRBV6-1 to TRBJ1-3; D unclear. This CDR3 is 14 amino acids long. Germline CDR1 reads MNHNS; CDR2 reads SASEGT. With 4 bases removed from V and 4 bases from J, the gap between germline ends came to 11 bases. The CDR3 sequence: CASSALGIGNTIYF. CDR3 nucleotide sequence: TGTGCCAGCAGTGCTCTAGGGATCGGAAACACCATATATTTT.

Comment on this clonotype: A junction end diverges from the germline sequence, so it may reflect a read error. This sequence joins TRBV6-5 and TRBJ2-1; D might be TRBD2 (6 bases). CDR3 length: 13 residues. The germline gives CDR1 MNHEY, CDR2 SVGAGI. The CDR3 reads CASSPGLEDEQFF. The CDR3 DNA follows: TGTGCTAGCAGTCCGGGACTGGAAGATGAGCAGTTCTTC.

For this clonotype: The CDR3 ends on some other residue instead of the conserved phenylalanine or tryptophan, so this is likely a read error. V and J are TRBV12-3 or TRBV12-4 and TRBJ2-3; TRBD2 agrees at 11 bases. This CDR3 is built from 17 residues. The CDR3 nucleotides read TGTGCTAGCAGCGAGCTCGGACTAGCGGGCGGCACAGATATGCAGTATTAT. It encodes CASSELGLAGGTDMQYY.

This clonotype was observed a handful of times. This chain uses TRBV6-1 with TRBJ2-1, with TRBD1 matching over 10 bases. There are 15 residues in the CDR3. The germline V gene encodes CDR1 MNHNS and CDR2 SASEGT. After removal of 8 bases from V and 8 bases from J, the junction contained 12 bases not matched to a gene. The CDR3 nucleotides are TGTGCCAGCTTTAGAGGACAGGGGGGTGGCGATGAGCAGTTCTTC. Protein: CASFRGQGGGDEQFF.

Ten or more counts support this clonotype. Here the CDR3 DNA reads TGTGCCAGCAGCGAGCTCTACGAGCAGTACGTC. This codes for CASSELYEQYV. The rearrangement links TRBV11-2 to TRBJ2-7; D not certain. Between the trimmed V and J ends, which lost 5 bases and 3 bases, there was a span of 5 bases. Germline CDR1 SGHAT, CDR2 FQNNGV. The CDR3 extends over 11 amino acids.

This chain connects TRBV4-1 to TRBJ1-2; D is uncertain. The CDR3 is made up of 14 amino acids. V was clipped by 0 bases and J by 5 bases, with 10 bases between them. The germline V gene encodes CDR1 MGHRA and CDR2 YSYEKL. CDR3 nucleotide sequence: TGCGCCAGCAGCCAAGATCAACAATTATATGGCTACACCTTC. Translation gives CASSQDQQLYGYTF.

Details on this clonotype: Mismatch with germline at one junction end may stem from a read error. CDR3: CASQVNGGFSYSEPFF. The DNA of the CDR3 is TGTGCCAGCCAAGTTAACGGGGGCTTCTCCTACAGTGAGCCGTTCTTC. The chain combines TRBV4-2 with TRBJ2-1; perhaps D is TRBD1 or TRBD2 (6 bases each). The CDR3 extends over 16 amino acids. CDR1 LGHNA and CDR2 YNFKEQ come from the germline V gene.

This clonotype has ten or more counts. This rearrangement joins TRBV6-5 to TRBJ1-4, with no clear D. CDR1 and CDR2 (germline): MNHEY, SVGAGI. V was pared by 2 bases and J by 4 bases, with 5 bases between. The CDR3 covers 13 residues. The CDR3 nucleotides are TGTGCCAGCAGTTACGTACATAATGAAAAACTGTTTTTT. This encodes CASSYVHNEKLFF.

The chain joins TRBV10-3 to TRBJ2-3; no reliable D call. V was pared by 9 bases and J by 0 bases, with 10 bases between. The germline gives CDR1 ENHRY, CDR2 SYGVKD. This CDR3 has 13 residues. CDR3 protein: CAIRTDSTDTQYF. In DNA, the CDR3 is TGTGCCATTCGGACCGATAGCACAGATACGCAGTATTTT.

This clonotype was counted ten times or more. The genes are TRBV20-1 and TRBJ2-1; the match to TRBD2 covers 9 bases. Germline values: CDR1 DFQATT, CDR2 SNEGSKA (reference sequence). The CDR3 has 15 residues. Trimming removed 6 bases from V and 4 bases from J; junction bases left unmatched: 10. The CDR3, as DNA: TGCAGTGCACCTTTCGTGACTAGCGGATACAATGAGCAGTTCTTC. The encoded protein is CSAPFVTSGYNEQFF.